The 29 T cell receptor beta chains below were found in one sample sequenced in a study of cytomegalovirus exposure and HLA in healthy donors. Primers included in the PCR were 60 Vbeta and 13 Jbeta primers. Sequencing was performed with immunoSEQ multiplex PCR; in TCRdb, only in-frame clones are kept and a portion is missing. The repertoire holds 110,000 or so clones, with roughly 76% as singletons. The sample consisted of PBMCs. These receptors all come from a man aged 25-45 years in good health and CMV-seropositive.

The chain employs TRBV5-1 and TRBJ2-1; 11 bases map to TRBD2. V lost 1 base to trimming and J lost 7 bases; unmatched junction nucleotides: 7. CDR1 and CDR2 (germline): SGHRS, YFSETQ. The CDR3 runs 16 residues. The CDR3 DNA reads TGCGCCAGCAGCTTGTTTAGCGGGGGGGCCGGGAATGAGCAGTTCTTC. Translated, it gives CASSLFSGGAGNEQFF.

This clone was seen a handful of times. This chain uses TRBV4-3 with TRBJ2-7, with a tentative D call TRBD2 (6 bases). In germline, CDR1 is LGHNA, CDR2 YSLEER. This CDR3 is 15 amino acids long. V was trimmed by 0 bases and J by 0 bases, leaving 9 bases between them. The CDR3, as DNA: TGCGCCAGCAGCCAAGATAGCGGCACCTCCTACGAGCAGTACTTC. It is translated as CASSQDSGTSYEQYF.

The V call is TRBV4-3, the J call TRBJ2-7; 7 bases are a match to TRBD2. V shed 3 bases, J shed 2 bases, and the junction held 10 bases outside the gene matches. The V gene's germline CDR1 is LGHNA and CDR2 YSLEER. CDR3 size: 16 residues. The CDR3 DNA is TGCGCCAGCAGCCAGATGGCCGGGACTATGCCCTACGAGCAGTACTTC. Translating it yields CASSQMAGTMPYEQYF.

In its sample, this clone was seen once. This sequence joins TRBV7-3 and TRBJ2-5; 15 bases line up with TRBD2. Per germline, CDR1 SGHTA and CDR2 FQGTGA. V lost 5 bases and J lost 1; bases outside the gene matches: 5. The CDR3 runs 17 residues. The CDR3 DNA reads as TGTGCCAGCAGCCCCGGGACTAGCGGGGGGACCCAAGAGACCCAGTACTTC. Translating it yields CASSPGTSGGTQETQYF.

The chain combines TRBV4-2 with TRBJ2-7; 9 bases are shared with TRBD2. Germline CDR1 LGHNA, CDR2 YNFKEQ. Trimming removed 0 bases from V and 0 bases from J; junction bases left unmatched: 0. CDR3 length: 15 residues. In nucleotides, the CDR3 is TGTGCCAGCAGCCAAGAAGCGGGGGGCTCCTACGAGCAGTACTTC. Protein product: CASSQEAGGSYEQYF.

V gene TRBV7-2 combines with J gene TRBJ2-1, with 8 bases matching TRBD1. The CDR3 length is 15 residues. The V gene end was trimmed by 4 bases and the J gene end by 2 bases; junction bases not matched to a gene: 4. Germline CDR1 SGHTA, CDR2 FQGNSA. The chain's CDR3 is CASSSRTGTYNEQFF. The DNA of the CDR3 is TGTGCCAGCAGCTCGAGGACAGGGACCTACAATGAGCAGTTCTTC.

Details on this clone: At one end the junction does not follow the germline gene, possibly because of a read error. V and J are TRBV6-6 and TRBJ1-1; possibly TRBD1 for D (6 bases). Looked up from germline, CDR1 is MNHNY and CDR2 is SVGAGI (reference sequence). This CDR3 spans 14 amino acids. For the CDR3, the DNA is TGTGCCAGCAGTTATCATCAGGGGAACCCTGAAGCTTTCTTT. It codes for CASSYHQGNPEAFF.

The rearrangement links TRBV10-3 to TRBJ2-5; D is unclear. The germline CDR1 and CDR2 sequences are ENHRY and SYGVKD. The CDR3 is made up of 13 amino acids. The V and J ends lost 7 bases and 2 bases respectively, with 11 bases between them. The chain's CDR3 is CAITAGWQETQYF. The CDR3, as DNA: TGTGCCATCACGGCAGGTTGGCAAGAGACCCAGTACTTC.

The gene calls are TRBV18 and TRBJ2-7; D possibly corresponds to TRBD1 (6 bases). V was clipped by 8 bases and J by 3 bases, with 14 bases between them. Germline values: CDR1 KGHSH, CDR2 LQKENI. The CDR3 has 13 residues. The chain's CDR3 is CASRQDMGYEQYF. CDR3 sequence (DNA): TGTGCCAGCCGACAGGATATGGGCTACGAGCAGTACTTC.

The chain joins TRBV9 to TRBJ1-2; 10 positions match TRBD1. The V gene end was trimmed by 3 bases and the J gene end by 0 bases; junction bases not matched to a gene: 8. The CDR3 runs to 17 residues. The germline V gene has CDR1 SGDLS and CDR2 YYNGEE. The CDR3 DNA reads as TGTGCCAGCAGCGCCTCCGGGACAGGGGCCGCTAACTATGGCTACACCTTC. This sequence encodes CASSASGTGAANYGYTF.

The J gene is TRBJ2-1, the V gene TRBV7-2, with TRBD2 matching over 9 bases. After removal of 2 bases from V and 0 bases from J, the junction contained 11 bases not matched to a gene. Looked up from germline, CDR1 is SGHTA and CDR2 is FQGNSA. The CDR3 has 19 amino acids. The CDR3, as DNA: TGTGCCAGCAGCTTAATAGGTAGCGGGGGAGCCAACTCCTACAATGAGCAGTTCTTC. This sequence encodes CASSLIGSGGANSYNEQFF.

The V call is TRBV11-2, the J call TRBJ2-7; 7 bases agree with TRBD2. The CDR3 spans 14 residues. The V and J ends lost 4 bases and 3 bases, in that order; junction bases with no gene match: 6. The V gene's germline CDR1 is SGHAT and CDR2 FQNNGV. CDR3 loop: CASSSLGGYYEQYF. The CDR3 region has the DNA TGTGCCAGCAGCTCGCTCGGGGGGTACTACGAGCAGTACTTC.

The V call is TRBV6-5, the J call TRBJ1-4, with a weak D call TRBD1 (5 bases). V lost 5 bases to trimming and J lost 5 bases, with 9 bases between them. The CDR3 is 13 residues long. CDR1 and CDR2 (germline): MNHEY, SVGAGI. CDR3 in DNA: TGTGCCAGCAGTGGTGGGGGGAATGAAAAACTGTTTTTT. This translates into CASSGGGNEKLFF.

The genes are TRBV18 and TRBJ2-3; D is possibly TRBD2 (5 bases). CDR3 size: 15 residues. V lost 0 bases and J 6 bases, leaving 13 bases between the germline ends. Germline V CDR1 and CDR2: KGHSH, LQKENI. The CDR3 is CASSPPGLGSDTQYF. As DNA, the CDR3 is TGTGCCAGCTCACCACCCGGACTTGGTTCCGATACGCAGTATTTT.

The V and J genes are TRBV5-1 and TRBJ2-5; 8 bases fit TRBD2. The trim removed 0 bases at V and 2 bases at J, leaving 6 bases unmatched. CDR3 length: 16 amino acids. Germline CDR1 and CDR2: SGHRS and YFSETQ. CDR3 sequence: CASSLARGGVQETQYF. In nucleotides, the CDR3 is TGCGCCAGCAGCTTGGCCCGGGGGGGGGTACAAGAGACCCAGTACTTC.

This clone was counted once. Its ends do not fully match the called genes, so a read error is possible. The J gene is TRBJ1-3, the V gene TRBV5-4, with 7 bases fitting TRBD1. The CDR3 is 14 amino acids. Per the germline V gene, CDR1 is SGHNT and CDR2 is YYREEE (reference sequence). CDR3 protein: CANSLQGSGNTIYF. DNA of the CDR3: TGTGCCAACAGCTTACAGGGGTCTGGAAACACCATATATTTT.

In nucleotides, the CDR3 is TGTGCCAGCAGCTTATTCGGGATTGCTGGGACTGAAGCTTTCTTT. Amino acids: CASSLFGIAGTEAFF. This chain links TRBV11-2 with TRBJ1-1; D is uncertain. CDR1 is SGHAT, CDR2 FQNNGV, per germline. This CDR3 has 15 residues. The ends were cut back, 2 bases at V and 5 bases at J, with 15 bases in the middle.

The chain is built from TRBV7-8 and TRBJ2-5; D unclear. The J call could be wrong; TRBJ2-7 is a better fit for the DNA end. The germline V gene encodes CDR1 SGHVS and CDR2 FQNEAQ. The CDR3 is made up of 12 amino acids. CDR3: CASSFNNYEQYF. Written as DNA, the CDR3 is TGTGCCAGCAGCTTTAATAACTACGAGCAGTACTTC.

The rearrangement links TRBV27 to TRBJ1-4, with a tentative D call TRBD1 (6 bases). There are 15 residues in the CDR3. V dropped 6 bases and J dropped 4 bases, with 15 bases sitting between them. CDR1 and CDR2 from the germline V gene are MNHEY and SMNVEV (reference sequence). The CDR3 region has the DNA TGTGCCAGCAGGCCTACAGGGTCCTATAATGAAAAACTGTTTTTT. It codes for CASRPTGSYNEKLFF.

This rearrangement joins TRBV4-1 to TRBJ2-5, with 10 bases lining up with TRBD2. J lost 5 bases, V lost 0 bases, and 6 bases had no gene match. This CDR3 spans 16 amino acids. The germline gives CDR1 MGHRA, CDR2 YSYEKL. In DNA, the CDR3 is TGCGCCAGCAGCCAAGAACCCAGCGGGGGGGTGGAGACCCAGTACTTC. Translated, it gives CASSQEPSGGVETQYF.

This clone has a handful of counts. The J gene is TRBJ2-5, the V gene TRBV7-9; TRBD1 is a possible D gene (5 bases). V shed 5 bases and J shed 5 bases, with 21 bases lying between them. Germline CDR1 and CDR2: SEHNR and FQNEAQ (reference sequence). The CDR3 is 16 residues long. CDR3 residues: CASSRQRSGFRETQYF. CDR3 sequence (DNA): TGTGCCAGCAGCCGTCAGAGATCAGGGTTCAGGGAGACCCAGTACTTC. The full variable domain, completed using reference TRBV7-9 and TRBJ2-5, is DTGVSQNPRHKITKRGQNVTFRCDPISEHNRLYWYRQTLGQGPEFLTYFQNEAQLEKSRLLSDRFSAERPKGSFSTLEIQRTEQGDSAMYLCASSRQRSGFRETQYFGPGTRLLVL.

The chain links TRBV2 to TRBJ2-7; tentatively, D is TRBD2 (5 bases). The V gene lost 5 bases and the J gene lost 5 bases, with 16 bases spanning the gap. CDR3 length: 14 amino acids. The germline V gene encodes CDR1 SNHLY and CDR2 FYNNEI. CDR3 DNA sequence: TGTGCCAGCAGTCCCGGGGTCCTTTGGGACGAGCAGTACTTC. It encodes CASSPGVLWDEQYF.

In this sample, this clone turned up a few times. V usage is TRBV7-9 and J usage is TRBJ2-7; 9 positions match TRBD1. The germline V gene has CDR1 SEHNR and CDR2 FQNEAQ (reference sequence). This CDR3 is built from 15 residues. After removal of 5 bases from V and 2 bases from J, the junction contained 7 bases not matched to a gene. The CDR3 reads CASSTDRGNPYEQYF. The CDR3 coding sequence is TGTGCCAGCAGCACGGACAGGGGAAACCCCTACGAGCAGTACTTC.

J is TRBJ2-5 and V is TRBV7-2; tentative D call: TRBD2 (5 bases). The CDR3 consists of 12 residues. Germline V gene lookup returns CDR1 SGHTA and CDR2 FQGNSA. Trimming shortened V by 4 bases and J by 7 bases, and 10 bases separated the two germline ends. CDR3 loop: CASSSQEGTQYF. The CDR3 region has the DNA TGTGCCAGCAGCTCCCAAGAGGGGACCCAGTACTTC.

A single count supports this clone. This rearrangement joins TRBV19 to TRBJ2-1; TRBD2 agrees at 7 bases. In germline, CDR1 is LNHDA, CDR2 SQIVND (reference sequence). This CDR3 contains 14 residues. The V gene end was trimmed by 8 bases and the J gene end by 6 bases; junction bases not matched to a gene: 10. The CDR3 spells CASERGSGGNEQFF. CDR3 DNA: TGTGCCAGTGAACGGGGGTCGGGGGGCAATGAGCAGTTCTTC.

The rearrangement joins TRBV19 to TRBJ1-4; no definite D call. Germline V CDR1 and CDR2: LNHDA, SQIVND (reference sequence). There are 15 residues in the CDR3. V was pared by 6 bases and J by 3 bases, with 14 bases between. CDR3 protein: CASRRASQSNEKLFF. In DNA form, the CDR3 reads TGTGCCAGTAGGCGGGCTTCGCAGTCTAATGAAAAACTGTTTTTT. The full variable domain, rest sourced from reference TRBV19 and TRBJ1-4, is DGGITQSPKYLFRKEGQNVTLSCEQNLNHDAMYWYRQDPGQGLRLIYYSQIVNDFQKGDIAEGYSVSREKKESFPLTVTSAQKNPTAFYLCASRRASQSNEKLFFGSGTQLSVL.

The CDR3 loop reads CASSSRTSRRETQYF. The CDR3 DNA is TGTGCCAGCAGTTCTCGGACTTCAAGAAGGGAGACCCAGTACTTC. V usage is TRBV6-1 and J usage is TRBJ2-5, with a possible D match to TRBD2 (5 bases). The germline CDR1 and CDR2 sequences are MNHNS and SASEGT. This CDR3 is built from 15 residues. V gave up 5 bases and J gave up 5 bases, with 18 bases separating them.

The rearrangement joins TRBV25-1 to TRBJ1-5, with 9 bases that match TRBD1. The germline V gene encodes CDR1 MGHDK and CDR2 SYGVNS. V gave up 8 bases and J gave up 6 bases; unmatched junction bases: 11. The CDR3 is made up of 15 amino acids. In nucleotides, the CDR3 is TGTGCCAGCGGGGATTACAGGGGGCGAGGTCAGCCCCAGCATTTT. Translating gives CASGDYRGRGQPQHF. The whole variable domain, remainder taken from reference TRBV25-1 and TRBJ1-5, is EADIYQTPRYLVIGTGKKITLECSQTMGHDKMYWYQQDPGMELHLIHYSYGVNSTEKGDLSSESTVSRIRTEHFPLTLESARPSHTSQYLCASGDYRGRGQPQHFGDGTRLSIL.

This chain uses TRBV10-3 with TRBJ2-1, with TRBD2 identical over 9 bases. The V and J ends lost 0 bases and 5 bases, in that order; junction bases with no gene match: 5. Per germline, CDR1 ENHRY and CDR2 SYGVKD. The CDR3 is 16 amino acids. The CDR3 protein is CAISESGTSPNNEQFF. CDR3 nucleotides: TGTGCCATCAGTGAGTCTGGGACTAGCCCAAACAATGAGCAGTTCTTC.